The 23 T cell receptor beta chains below come from one sample, sequenced in a study of T cell responses to AZD1222 COVID-19 vaccine. Produced via immunoSEQ multiplex PCR; TCRdb's table is partial and in-frame only. The repertoire holds 84,000 or so clones, with more than 75% as singletons. The specimen comprised peripheral blood, sampled on day 0 of AZD1222 vaccination. The receptor source for this set is an adult in good health.

The V and J genes are TRBV15 and TRBJ2-1; TRBD2 agrees at 7 bases. Looked up from germline, CDR1 is LNHNV and CDR2 is YYDKDF (reference sequence). The CDR3 contains 15 residues. Trimming removed 3 bases from V and 6 bases from J; junction bases left unmatched: 8. CDR3 amino acids: CATSSGREIRNEQFF. The CDR3 nucleotides are TGTGCCACCAGCAGCGGGCGGGAGATCCGCAATGAGCAGTTCTTC.

The J gene is TRBJ2-1, the V gene TRBV7-9, with 13 positions matching TRBD2. The germline V gene encodes CDR1 SEHNR and CDR2 FQNEAQ (reference sequence). J was trimmed by 9 bases and V by 5 bases; bases with no gene match: 13. The CDR3 extends over 17 amino acids. The CDR3 region is CASSANGGLAGAGEQFF. For the CDR3, the DNA is TGTGCCAGCAGCGCGAATGGAGGACTAGCGGGAGCTGGTGAGCAGTTCTTC. Looking up the rest from reference TRBV7-9 and TRBJ2-1 gives the full variable domain: DTGVSQNPRHKITKRGQNVTFRCDPISEHNRLYWYRQTLGQGPEFLTYFQNEAQLEKSRLLSDRFSAERPKGSFSTLEIQRTEQGDSAMYLCASSANGGLAGAGEQFFGPGTRLTVL.

The chain joins TRBV7-9 to TRBJ1-4, with TRBD1 matching 9 bases. Trimming cost V 5 bases and J 8 bases; bases outside gene matches: 12. The CDR3 contains 16 residues. Looked up from germline, CDR1 is SEHNR and CDR2 is FQNEAQ (reference sequence). The DNA for the CDR3 is TGTGCCAGCAGCCCGCAACCGGGACAGGGAAGAGAAAAACTGTTTTTT. Translation: CASSPQPGQGREKLFF.

The chain employs TRBV6-6 and TRBJ2-6; D is unresolved. V was trimmed by 2 bases and J by 4 bases, leaving 12 bases between them. Germline V CDR1 and CDR2: MNHNY, SVGAGI (reference sequence). The CDR3 consists of 16 residues. The CDR3 region has the DNA TGTGCCAGCAGTTACAACGGCCGTTCCGGGGCCAACGTCCTGACTTTC. This gives the protein CASSYNGRSGANVLTF.

The chain combines TRBV5-4 with TRBJ1-1; D is unclear. The CDR3 length is 13 residues. Germline CDR1 is SGHNT and CDR2 is YYREEE (reference sequence). Trimming pared 4 bases from V and 1 base from J, leaving 8 bases between. Here the CDR3 reads CASSPVGNTEAFF. CDR3 DNA: TGTGCCAGCAGCCCGGTCGGGAACACTGAAGCTTTCTTT.

The chain joins TRBV25-1 to TRBJ2-2; D unclear. This CDR3 spans 15 amino acids. V was cut by 5 bases and J by 2 bases, with 12 bases left in between. The germline CDR1 and CDR2 sequences are MGHDK and SYGVNS. CDR3 in amino acids: CASSPRTANTGELFF. In DNA, the CDR3 is TGTGCCAGCAGTCCGCGAACAGCCAACACCGGGGAGCTGTTTTTT.

The V and J genes are TRBV11-2 and TRBJ2-7; the match to TRBD1 covers 12 bases. Unmatched junction bases numbered 5, after V lost 3 bases and J lost 5 bases. There are 15 residues in the CDR3. The germline gives CDR1 SGHAT, CDR2 FQNNGV. The CDR3 loop reads CASSFRDRGLDEQYF. In DNA, the CDR3 is TGTGCCAGCAGCTTCCGGGACAGGGGGCTCGACGAGCAGTACTTC. Full variable domain (remainder filled in from reference TRBV11-2 and TRBJ2-7): EAGVAQSPRYKIIEKRQSVAFWCNPISGHATLYWYQQILGQGPKLLIQFQNNGVVDDSQLPKDRFSAERLKGVDSTLKIQPAKLEDSAVYLCASSFRDRGLDEQYFGPGTRLTVT.

The chain carries TRBV7-2 and TRBJ1-3, with 8 nucleotides matching TRBD1. V shed 5 bases and J 7 bases; nucleotides not matched to a gene: 13. From germline, CDR1 is SGHTA and CDR2 FQGNSA. This CDR3 spans 16 amino acids. Here the CDR3 DNA reads TGTGCCAGCAGCGCCCAACCCGGGACAGGAGCGAACACCATATATTTT. Residues: CASSAQPGTGANTIYF.

This chain connects TRBV7-9 to TRBJ1-6; 8 nucleotides line up with TRBD1. The germline CDR1 and CDR2 sequences are SEHNR and FQNEAQ (reference sequence). The CDR3 consists of 14 residues. V lost 3 bases, J lost 11 bases, and 6 bases stayed unmatched. CDR3 coding DNA: TGTGCCAGCAGCTTTGGACAGGGAAGTGCACCCCTCCACTTT. This sequence encodes CASSFGQGSAPLHF.

The chain uses TRBV5-4 and TRBJ1-4; D call uncertain. The germline CDR1 and CDR2 sequences are SGHNT and YYREEE (reference sequence). V shed 3 bases and J shed 8 bases, with 14 bases lying between them. The CDR3 is 14 residues long. The CDR3 reads CASSSSEAREKLFF. CDR3 bases: TGTGCCAGCAGCTCCTCGGAGGCGCGGGAAAAACTGTTTTTT.

The V and J genes are TRBV24-1 and TRBJ2-1; 9 bases fit TRBD2. Looked up from germline, CDR1 is KGHDR and CDR2 is SFDVKD. V was pared by 4 bases and J by 9 bases, with 6 bases of the junction left unmatched. The CDR3 consists of 14 residues. The CDR3, as DNA: TGTGCCACCAGTGAGTTAGCGGGAGAAAGTGAGCAGTTCTTC. It specifies CATSELAGESEQFF.

The V and J genes are TRBV27 and TRBJ1-5; tentatively, D is TRBD1 (6 bases). V lost 6 bases and J lost 3, with 15 bases in between. The germline CDR1 and CDR2 sequences are MNHEY and SMNVEV (reference sequence). CDR3 length: 15 residues. The CDR3 sequence: CASRGGADYNQPQHF. CDR3 bases: TGTGCCAGCAGGGGGGGGGCAGACTACAATCAGCCCCAGCATTTT.

This chain uses TRBV5-6 with TRBJ2-1, with 10 bases fitting TRBD2. Looked up from germline, CDR1 is SGHDT and CDR2 is YYEEEE. Trimming removed 1 base from V and 7 bases from J; junction bases left unmatched: 5. The CDR3 sequence is 15 residues long. Here the CDR3 reads CASSLLAGGGNEQFF. For the CDR3, the DNA is TGTGCCAGCAGCTTGTTAGCGGGAGGTGGTAATGAGCAGTTCTTC.

The gene calls are TRBV19 and TRBJ1-1; tentatively, D is TRBD1 (5 bases). The V end lost 5 bases, the J end lost 10 bases, and 20 bases lay between the germline ends. This CDR3 region has 14 residues. CDR1 is LNHDA and CDR2 is SQIVND in the germline V gene (reference sequence). The CDR3 reads CASSPLGGFAIAFF. The DNA for the CDR3 is TGTGCCAGTAGTCCCCTGGGGGGATTCGCTATAGCTTTCTTT.

The rearrangement uses TRBV7-2 and TRBJ1-1; unclear D gene. Germline lookup yields CDR1 SGHTA and CDR2 FQGNSA. The CDR3 length is 14 residues. Between the trimmed V and J ends, which lost 3 bases and 1 base, there was a span of 9 bases. This CDR3 reads CASSFQPTNTEAFF. DNA for the CDR3: TGTGCCAGCAGCTTTCAGCCTACGAACACTGAAGCTTTCTTT. Looking up the rest from reference TRBV7-2 and TRBJ1-1 gives the full variable domain: GAGVSQSPSNKVTEKGKDVELRCDPISGHTALYWYRQSLGQGLEFLIYFQGNSAPDKSGLPSDRFSAERTGGSVSTLTIQRTQQEDSAVYLCASSFQPTNTEAFFGQGTRLTVV.

CDR3 in DNA: TGTGCCAGCAGCGCCACGGTAACCGGGACAGGCAGGACCGGGGAGCTGTTTTTT. This translates into CASSATVTGTGRTGELFF. The V and J genes are TRBV9 and TRBJ2-2, with TRBD1 identical over 8 bases. This CDR3 comprises 18 residues. Germline CDR1 SGDLS, CDR2 YYNGEE. Trimming removed 3 bases from V and 5 bases from J; junction bases left unmatched: 15.

The table lists this clone with a few counts. This chain connects TRBV6-5 to TRBJ1-5; the D is unclear. Germline V gene lookup returns CDR1 MNHEY and CDR2 SVGAGI. The ends were cut back, 5 bases at V and 1 base at J, with 0 bases in the middle. The CDR3 runs 11 residues. CDR3 DNA: TGTGCCAGCAGTAGCAATCAGCCCCAGCATTTT. Its protein product is CASSSNQPQHF.

This chain joins TRBV5-8 and TRBJ2-7, with a possible D match to TRBD1 (6 bases). This CDR3 comprises 15 residues. Germline CDR1 and CDR2: SGHTS and YDEGEE. Trimming cost V 6 bases and J 0 bases, with 16 bases left between them. The CDR3: CASTPKGDSSYEQYF. For the CDR3, the DNA is TGTGCCAGCACCCCTAAGGGGGATTCCTCCTACGAGCAGTACTTC.

The rearrangement links TRBV7-3 to TRBJ1-1; D is unclear. There are 13 residues in the CDR3. Between the trimmed V and J ends, which lost 4 bases and 8 bases, there was a span of 14 bases. Germline V gives CDR1 SGHTA, CDR2 FQGTGA. CDR3: CASSSAWQQEAFF. The CDR3 region has the DNA TGTGCCAGCAGCTCCGCGTGGCAGCAAGAAGCTTTCTTT.

This clone appeared once. This sequence joins TRBV6-5 and TRBJ1-5, with D possibly TRBD1 on 6 matching bases. This CDR3 region has 15 residues. Germline CDR1 is MNHEY and CDR2 is SVGAGI. The V and J ends lost 6 bases and 2 bases respectively, with 14 bases between them. CDR3 amino acids: CASRYGGERNQPQHF. The CDR3 DNA follows: TGTGCCAGCAGGTACGGGGGCGAACGCAATCAGCCCCAGCATTTT.

The chain links TRBV13 to TRBJ1-6; D call uncertain. Trimming pared 5 bases from V and 10 bases from J, leaving 9 bases between. The V gene's germline CDR1 is PRHDT and CDR2 FYEKMQ (reference sequence). The CDR3 is made up of 12 amino acids. CDR3 in DNA: TGTGCCAGCAGCGACCAAGGATCACCCCTCCACTTT. It encodes CASSDQGSPLHF.

This clone is a singleton in its sample. Different DNA sequences within this sample yield the same CDR3. The chain has TRBV11-2 and TRBJ1-3; D is unresolved. CDR3 size: 12 residues. Germline CDR1 and CDR2: SGHAT and FQNNGV. V lost 3 bases, J lost 4 bases, and 4 bases lay in between. DNA of the CDR3: TGTGCCAGCAGCTTGTCAGGAAACACCATATATTTT. Residues: CASSLSGNTIYF.

The chain couples TRBV5-1 to TRBJ1-5; TRBD1 might be the D (5 bases). The germline CDR1 and CDR2 sequences are SGHRS and YFSETQ. The CDR3 consists of 14 residues. V lost 2 bases and J 1 base, leaving 7 bases between the germline ends. In nucleotides, the CDR3 is TGCGCCAGCAGCTTCGGGGACAGCAATCAGCCCCAGCATTTT. Residues: CASSFGDSNQPQHF.